A selection of T cell receptor beta chains follows, all from one sample in a study of shared clonotypes between healthy human individuals. Produced via immunoSEQ multiplex PCR; TCRdb's table is partial and in-frame only. The table shows about 770,000 clones, with roughly two thirds occurring only once. The sample comprised memory CD4+ T cells sorted from blood. The receptors were gathered from a woman under 40 in good health. CDR3s include the opening cysteine and the closing phenylalanine or tryptophan. D genes are given only for firm matches. Clone size is shown for a subset of rows, as once, few, many or a class of expanded clone.

- | - | TRBJ1-5 | TRBV27 | CASSLSRAQPQHF | TGTGCCAGCAGTTTATCACGGGCTCAGCCCCAGCATTTT
- | - | TRBJ1-1 | TRBV2 | CASSRGANTEAFF | TGTGCCAGCAGCCGTGGGGCGAACACTGAAGCTTTCTTT
- | - | TRBJ1-1 | TRBV18 | CASYTYPGTGTPLRPAFF | TGTGCCAGCTATACATATCCGGGAACAGGAACCCCACTGAGGCCAGCTTTCTTT
- | - | TRBJ2-1 | TRBV6-4 | CASSADYNEQFF | TGTGCCAGCTCTGCCGACTACAATGAGCAGTTCTTC
TRBD2 | few | TRBJ2-3 | TRBV19 | CASSLLAGADTQYF | TGTGCCAGTAGTTTATTAGCGGGAGCAGATACGCAGTATTTT
- | - | TRBJ1-1 | TRBV19 | CASSGITENTEAFF | TGTGCCAGTAGTGGCATCACAGAGAACACTGAAGCTTTCTTT
- | - | TRBJ2-2 | TRBV7-8 | CASNPRPSNTGELFF | TGTGCCAGCAACCCCCGCCCTAGTAACACCGGGGAGCTGTTTTTT
- | once | TRBJ2-2 | TRBV27 | CASNPHYRKRGELFF | TGTGCCAGCAACCCACACTACAGAAAGAGAGGGGAGCTGTTTTTT
- | - | TRBJ1-6 | TRBV2 | CASRAGEGGKNSPLHF | TGTGCCAGCAGAGCAGGGGAGGGAGGGAAGAATTCACCCCTCCACTTT
- | - | TRBJ2-3 | TRBV28 | CASTSLGTLLVYF | TGTGCCAGCACAAGCCTCGGGACACTTTTGGTGTATTTT
TRBD1 | - | TRBJ2-7 | TRBV5-5 | CASSFLPGDRQTYEQYF | TGTGCCAGCAGCTTCCTCCCGGGGGACAGGCAAACCTACGAGCAGTACTTC
- | - | TRBJ2-1 | TRBV6-5 | CASSYSNEQFF | TGTGCCAGCAGTTACTCGAATGAGCAGTTCTTC
- | few | TRBJ2-7 | TRBV7-9 | CASSLYGDSYEQYF | TGTGCCAGCAGCTTATACGGGGACTCATACGAGCAGTACTTC
- | - | TRBJ2-2 | TRBV7-6 | CAPPGASHTGELFF | TGTGCCCCTCCAGGGGCCTCACACACCGGGGAGCTGTTTTTT
- | - | TRBJ1-5 | TRBV7-9 | CASSTPDQPQHF | TGTGCCAGCAGCACGCCCGATCAGCCCCAGCATTTT
- | - | TRBJ2-2 | TRBV6-1 | CASSEAGHLFGGELFF | TGTGCCAGCAGTGAAGCGGGACATTTGTTCGGCGGGGAGCTGTTTTTT
- | - | TRBJ1-5 | TRBV6-5 | CASSRTASNQPQHF | TGTGCCAGCAGTCGGACAGCTAGCAATCAGCCCCAGCATTTT
TRBD2 | once | TRBJ2-1 | TRBV18 | CASSRTSGHNEQFF | TGTGCCAGCTCACGGACTAGCGGGCACAATGAGCAGTTCTTC
- | - | TRBJ2-2 | TRBV11-3 | CASSPAGGRGRVTGELFF | TGTGCCAGCAGCCCCGCTGGGGGTCGTGGAAGGGTAACCGGGGAGCTGTTTTTT
TRBD1 | - | TRBJ1-1 | TRBV6-1 | CASSGTGFNEAFF | TGTGCCAGCAGTGGGACAGGGTTTAATGAAGCTTTCTTT
- | - | TRBJ2-7 | TRBV21-1 | CASIGIQGAGEQYF | TGTGCCAGCATTGGAATACAGGGGGCCGGAGAGCAGTACTTC
TRBD1 | - | TRBJ2-7 | TRBV2 | CASSSRDRGRYEQYF | TGTGCCAGCAGTTCCCGGGACAGGGGGCGGTACGAGCAGTACTTC
TRBD2 | - | TRBJ2-1 | TRBV4-1 | CASSQEGSGRAEFLFF | TGCGCCAGCAGCCAAGAAGGTAGCGGGAGGGCCGAGTTCTTGTTCTTC
- | - | TRBJ2-3 | TRBV2 | CASSLGTDTQYF | TGTGCCAGCTCCCTGGGCACAGATACGCAGTATTTT
- | - | TRBJ1-2 | TRBV7-6 | CASSLGLGGYGYTF | TGTGCCAGCAGCTTAGGGTTGGGAGGGTATGGCTACACCTTC
TRBD2 | - | TRBJ2-1 | TRBV11-2 | CASSRRGGPNEQFF | TGTGCCAGCAGCCGCCGGGGGGGTCCCAATGAGCAGTTCTTC
TRBD1 | - | TRBJ1-4 | TRBV28 | CASRHTGTGTRISEKLFF | TGTGCCAGCAGACATACCGGGACAGGTACCCGTATCTCTGAAAAACTGTTTTTT
- | - | TRBJ1-3 | TRBV5-6 | CASSLSYGPGNTIYF | TGTGCCAGCAGCTTGTCGTACGGGCCTGGAAACACCATATATTTT
- | - | TRBJ2-5 | TRBV5-4 | CASSLAEKETQYF | TGTGCCAGCAGCTTGGCTGAAAAAGAGACCCAGTACTTC
- | - | TRBJ2-6 | TRBV30 | CAWAEGANVLTF | TGTGCCTGGGCTGAGGGGGCCAACGTCCTGACTTTC
- | - | TRBJ2-3 | TRBV27 | CASSFLVGGTDTQYF | TGTGCCAGCAGTTTCTTGGTGGGAGGCACAGATACGCAGTATTTT
- | - | TRBJ1-5 | TRBV27 | CASSYRGIPGYGNQPQHF | TGTGCCAGCAGTTACAGAGGGATCCCGGGGTACGGCAATCAGCCCCAGCATTTT
TRBD2 | - | TRBJ2-1 | TRBV28 | CASTPGTSGYNEQFF | TGTGCCAGCACGCCCGGGACTAGCGGCTACAATGAGCAGTTCTTC
- | few | TRBJ1-2 | TRBV30 | CAWSPPGSGYTF | TGTGCCTGGAGCCCTCCAGGGAGCGGCTACACCTTC
TRBD1 | - | TRBJ1-1 | TRBV18 | CASSRGQGTNTEAFF | TGTGCCAGCTCACGAGGACAGGGGACGAACACTGAAGCTTTCTTT
- | many | TRBJ2-4 | TRBV9 | CASSVGQLKNIQYF | TGTGCCAGCAGCGTAGGGCAGCTCAAAAACATTCAGTACTTC
- | - | TRBJ2-7 | TRBV2 | CASRERFLSYEQYF | TGTGCCAGCAGGGAAAGGTTCCTCTCCTACGAGCAGTACTTC
- | - | TRBJ2-2 | TRBV25-1 | CASSERTHVNTGELFF | TGTGCCAGCAGTGAGCGGACACACGTAAACACCGGGGAGCTGTTTTTT
TRBD2 | - | TRBJ2-6 | TRBV6-1 | CASSSGVSGANVLTF | TGTGCCAGCAGCAGCGGGGTATCGGGGGCCAACGTCCTGACTTTC
- | once | TRBJ2-1 | TRBV5-4 | CASSFAGGPSSEQFF | TGTGCCAGCAGCTTTGCAGGAGGGCCCTCGTCCGAGCAGTTCTTC
- | - | TRBJ1-1 | TRBV7-2 | CASSFLQGRTEAFF | TGTGCCAGCAGCTTTCTCCAGGGGCGCACTGAAGCTTTCTTT
TRBD2 | many | TRBJ2-1 | TRBV7-9 | CASSLDVLAKREGHEQFF | TGTGCCAGCAGCTTAGACGTCCTAGCGAAGCGGGAGGGCCATGAGCAGTTCTTC
- | - | TRBJ2-5 | TRBV29-1 | CSVGSAVGETQYF | TGCAGCGTTGGTAGTGCAGTAGGGGAGACCCAGTACTTC
- | - | TRBJ1-1 | TRBV18 | CASSPIPEGTEAFF | TGTGCCAGCTCACCGATCCCCGAAGGCACTGAAGCTTTCTTT
- | few | TRBJ1-2 | TRBV15 | CATSPHVGGEAGYTF | TGTGCCACCAGCCCACACGTTGGGGGAGAGGCGGGCTACACCTTC
- | many | TRBJ1-4 | TRBV27 | CVQHFMLFF | TGTGTCCAGCACTTTATGCTGTTTTTT
- | - | TRBJ1-5 | TRBV30 | CAWSRTDSNQPQHF | TGTGCCTGGAGTCGGACAGATAGCAATCAGCCCCAGCATTTT
- | - | TRBJ1-1 | TRBV5-1 | CASSFYGHNTEAFF | TGCGCCAGCAGCTTCTACGGGCACAACACTGAAGCTTTCTTT
- | - | TRBJ2-5 | TRBV2 | CASRNREYQETQYF | TGTGCCAGCAGAAACAGGGAGTACCAAGAGACCCAGTACTTC
- | few | TRBJ2-2 | TRBV5-4 | CASSSDPGTGGGELFF | TGTGCCAGCAGCTCCGACCCGGGAACGGGTGGCGGGGAGCTGTTTTTT
TRBD1 | many | TRBJ2-7 | TRBV6-5 | CASRSGTGFEQYF | TGTGCCAGCAGATCCGGGACAGGGTTTGAGCAGTACTTC
TRBD1 | - | TRBJ1-5 | TRBV7-9 | CASRTGQGNNQPQHF | TGTGCCAGCAGGACGGGACAGGGGAACAATCAGCCCCAGCATTTT
- | - | TRBJ2-1 | TRBV11-3 | CASSPGLPRNEQFF | TGTGCCAGCAGCCCGGGACTCCCCCGCAATGAGCAGTTCTTC